Listed below are T cell receptor beta chains from one sample, sequenced in a study of T cells in Graves' hyperthyroidism and ophthalmopathy. One entry per CDR3 protein results from TCRdb running MiXCR on the multiplex PCR reads. The sample holds a few hundred thousand distinct CDR3 sequences, about 15% seen once. The sequencing sample was made of blood. These TCRs come from a woman younger than 45 with Graves' hyperthyroidism. The CDR3 runs from the conserved cysteine through the conserved F or W. A D gene is named only where the DNA matches it firmly. Clone sizes are given selectively: once, few, many, or a class where the clone is expanded.

clone_size,j_call,d_call,v_call,cdr3_aa,cdr3_nt
many,TRBJ2-7,-,TRBV20-1,CSATETHSYEQYF,TGCAGTGCTACGGAAACCCACTCCTACGAGCAGTACTTC
many,TRBJ2-1,-,TRBV20-1,CSARGFNNEQFF,TGCAGTGCTAGAGGATTCAACAATGAGCAGTTCTTC
-,TRBJ1-1,-,TRBV12-3/TRBV12-4,CASSLLTLNTEAFF,TGTGCCAGCAGTTTACTTACTCTGAACACTGAAGCTTTCTTT
many,TRBJ2-2,-,TRBV27,CASSLLLTSGELFF,TGTGCCAGCAGTTTACTACTTACGTCCGGGGAGCTGTTTTTT
many,TRBJ2-7,TRBD1,TRBV5-1,CASSWTTGPTYEQYF,TGCGCCAGCAGCTGGACGACAGGGCCGACCTACGAGCAGTACTTC
-,TRBJ2-1,TRBD2,TRBV20-1,CSARDRTSGVSGAYNEQFF,TGCAGTGCTAGAGATAGGACTAGCGGAGTCTCCGGGGCCTACAATGAGCAGTTCTTC
-,TRBJ2-7,TRBD2,TRBV20-1,CSARVTSGAYEQYF,TGCAGTGCTAGGGTTACTAGCGGCGCCTACGAGCAGTACTTC
-,TRBJ1-4,-,TRBV15,CATSRTQGSNEKLFF,TGTGCCACCAGCAGGACCCAGGGATCTAATGAAAAACTGTTTTTT
many,TRBJ2-7,TRBD1,TRBV6-2/TRBV6-3,CASSYSPGTGVYEQYF,TGTGCCAGCAGTTACTCACCCGGGACAGGGGTCTACGAGCAGTACTTC
many,TRBJ2-5,TRBD1,TRBV7-9,CASSGSQGRRLETQYF,TGTGCCAGCAGCGGTTCACAGGGGCGGAGGTTGGAGACCCAGTACTTC
few,TRBJ2-7,TRBD1,TRBV6-2/TRBV6-3,CATRRDRVGPEQYF,TGTGCCACACGAAGGGACAGGGTAGGCCCCGAGCAGTACTTC
many,TRBJ2-1,TRBD2,TRBV3-1,CASSQHGGSIEQFF,TGTGCCAGCAGCCAGCACGGCGGGAGTATTGAGCAGTTCTTC
many,TRBJ2-5,-,TRBV6-1,CASRRRGSQGQVTQYF,TGTGCCAGCAGACGACGGGGGAGTCAAGGGCAGGTGACCCAGTACTTC
few,TRBJ2-7,TRBD2,TRBV5-4,CASSPGGGLAEYEQYF,TGTGCCAGCAGCCCTGGAGGGGGACTAGCGGAGTACGAGCAGTACTTC